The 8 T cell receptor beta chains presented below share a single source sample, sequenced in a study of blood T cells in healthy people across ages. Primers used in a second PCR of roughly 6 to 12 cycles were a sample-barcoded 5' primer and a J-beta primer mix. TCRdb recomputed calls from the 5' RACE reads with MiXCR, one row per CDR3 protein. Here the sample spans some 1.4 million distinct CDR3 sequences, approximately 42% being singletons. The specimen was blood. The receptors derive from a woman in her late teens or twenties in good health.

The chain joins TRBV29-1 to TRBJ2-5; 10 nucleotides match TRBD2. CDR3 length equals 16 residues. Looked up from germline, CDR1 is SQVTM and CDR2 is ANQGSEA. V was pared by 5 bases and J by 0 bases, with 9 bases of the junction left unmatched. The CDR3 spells CSVFGTSVGYQETQYF. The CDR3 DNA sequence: TGCAGCGTTTTTGGGACTAGCGTGGGGTACCAAGAGACCCAGTACTTC.

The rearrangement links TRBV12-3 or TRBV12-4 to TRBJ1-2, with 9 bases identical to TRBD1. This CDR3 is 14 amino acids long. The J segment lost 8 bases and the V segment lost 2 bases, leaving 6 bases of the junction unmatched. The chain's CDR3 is CASSLSGQGLGYTF. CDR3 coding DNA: TGTGCCAGCAGTTTATCGGGACAGGGTCTGGGCTACACCTTC.

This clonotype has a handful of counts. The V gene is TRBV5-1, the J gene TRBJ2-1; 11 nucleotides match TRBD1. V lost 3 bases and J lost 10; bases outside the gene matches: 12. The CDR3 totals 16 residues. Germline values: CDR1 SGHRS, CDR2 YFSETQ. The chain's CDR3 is CASSSKRDRGILEQFF. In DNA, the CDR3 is TGCGCCAGCAGCTCAAAAAGGGACAGGGGGATTTTAGAGCAGTTCTTC. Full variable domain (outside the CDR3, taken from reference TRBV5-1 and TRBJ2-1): KAGVTQTPRYLIKTRGQQVTLSCSPISGHRSVSWYQQTPGQGLQFLFEYFSETQRNKGNFPGRFSGRQFSNSRSEMNVSTLELGDSALYLCASSSKRDRGILEQFFGPGTRLTVL.

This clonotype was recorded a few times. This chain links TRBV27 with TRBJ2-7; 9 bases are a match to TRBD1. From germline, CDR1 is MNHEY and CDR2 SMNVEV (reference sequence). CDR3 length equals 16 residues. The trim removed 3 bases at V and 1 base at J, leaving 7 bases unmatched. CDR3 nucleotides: TGTGCCAGCAGTTTCTCCCACAGGGGGCTATCCTACGAGCAGTACTTC. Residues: CASSFSHRGLSYEQYF.

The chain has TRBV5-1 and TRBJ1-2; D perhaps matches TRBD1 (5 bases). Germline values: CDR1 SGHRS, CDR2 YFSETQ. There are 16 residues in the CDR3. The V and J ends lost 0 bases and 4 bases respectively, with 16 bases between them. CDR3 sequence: CASSLGGTAPAYGYTF. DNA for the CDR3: TGCGCCAGCAGCTTGGGTGGGACCGCCCCGGCCTATGGCTACACCTTC.

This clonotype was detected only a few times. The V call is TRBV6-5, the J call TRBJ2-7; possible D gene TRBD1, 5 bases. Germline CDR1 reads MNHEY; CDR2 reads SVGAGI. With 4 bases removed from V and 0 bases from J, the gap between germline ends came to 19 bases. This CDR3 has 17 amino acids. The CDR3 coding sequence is TGTGCCAGCAGTTCCGACAGTAGCTCTCCTAGCTCCTACGAGCAGTACTTC. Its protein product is CASSSDSSSPSSYEQYF.

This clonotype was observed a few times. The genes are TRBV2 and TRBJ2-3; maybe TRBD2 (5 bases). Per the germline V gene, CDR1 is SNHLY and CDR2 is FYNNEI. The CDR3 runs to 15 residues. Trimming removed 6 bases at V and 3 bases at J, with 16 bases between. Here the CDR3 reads CASRLLVSGTDTQYF. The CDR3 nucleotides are TGTGCCAGCAGACTTCTGGTGTCGGGAACAGATACGCAGTATTTT.

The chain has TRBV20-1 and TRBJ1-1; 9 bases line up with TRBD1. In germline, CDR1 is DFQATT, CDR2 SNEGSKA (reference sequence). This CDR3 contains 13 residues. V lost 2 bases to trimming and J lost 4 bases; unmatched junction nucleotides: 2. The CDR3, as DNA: TGCAGTGCTAGACCGGACAGGGGCACTGAAGCTTTCTTT. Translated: CSARPDRGTEAFF.